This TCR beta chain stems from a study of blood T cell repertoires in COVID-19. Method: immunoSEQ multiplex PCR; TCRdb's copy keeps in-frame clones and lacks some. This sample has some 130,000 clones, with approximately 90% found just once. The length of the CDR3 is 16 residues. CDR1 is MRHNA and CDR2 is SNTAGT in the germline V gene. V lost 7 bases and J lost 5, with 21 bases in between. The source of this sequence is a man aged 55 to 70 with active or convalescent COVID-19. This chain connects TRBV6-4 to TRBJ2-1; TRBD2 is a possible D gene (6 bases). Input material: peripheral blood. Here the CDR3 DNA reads TGTGCCAGCAACTTTATAGCGGAGTTACTAAACAATGAGCAGTTCTTC. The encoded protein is CASNFIAELLNNEQFF.